The next 6 T cell receptor beta chains were all read from a single sample in a study of shared clonotypes between healthy human individuals. Using immunoSEQ multiplex PCR, the repertoire was profiled, and TCRdb retains in-frame clones only, with some absent. The top ten clones hold roughly 15% of a sample with about 92,000 clones, roughly half of them seen once. Material: PBMCs. The receptor set was obtained from a woman between 40 and 55 years old in good health. Some clones in this sample may be carry-over from other donors' samples.

V is TRBV4-2 and J is TRBJ2-5; D not certain. The end of the DNA aligns better with TRBJ2-7, so the J call may be wrong. The CDR3 loop spans 15 amino acids. Germline CDR1 and CDR2: LGHNA and YNFKEQ. The CDR3 loop reads CASSQQPSASYEQYF. CDR3 DNA sequence: TGTGCCAGCAGCCAACAGCCTAGTGCCTCCTACGAGCAGTACTTC.

There are a few counts of this clone. The chain carries TRBV29-1 and TRBJ2-5; TRBD2 aligns across 8 bases. CDR1 SQVTM and CDR2 ANQGSEA come from the germline V gene. The ends lost 5 bases at V and 2 bases at J; junction bases unmatched: 10. This CDR3 spans 15 amino acids. CDR3 region: CSVRGRRLNQETQYF. The CDR3 bases are TGCAGCGTTCGCGGGAGGCGCCTGAATCAAGAGACCCAGTACTTC. The variable domain in full, with the rest retrieved from reference TRBV29-1 and TRBJ2-5, is SAVISQKPSRDICQRGTSLTIQCQVDSQVTMMFWYRQQPGQSLTLIATANQGSEATYESGFVIDKFPISRPNLTFSTLTVSNMSPEDSSIYLCSVRGRRLNQETQYFGPGTRLLVL.

J is TRBJ2-3 and V is TRBV28; D not certain. Trimming pared 7 bases from V and 4 bases from J, leaving 12 bases between. Germline lookup yields CDR1 MDHEN and CDR2 SYDVKM. This CDR3 has 13 residues. As DNA, the CDR3 is TGTGCCAGCAAGTCCCAGCGCCCAGATACGCAGTATTTT. Translation gives CASKSQRPDTQYF.

By frequency in the sample, this clone is medium-sized (0.01 to 0.1%). The chain employs TRBV4-2 and TRBJ1-2, with 7 bases identical to TRBD1. After removal of 3 bases from V and 4 bases from J, the junction contained 17 bases not matched to a gene. Germline loops: CDR1 LGHNA, CDR2 YNFKEQ. The CDR3 runs to 18 residues. The CDR3, as DNA: TGTGCCAGCAGCCACGCCACCCCTGACAGGGTTCCTGGCTATGGCTACACCTTC. It yields the protein CASSHATPDRVPGYGYTF.

This clone was counted at least ten times. The CDR3 spells CASSLMDSYNEQFF. In nucleotides, the CDR3 is TGTGCCAGCAGCCTCATGGACAGCTACAATGAGCAGTTCTTC. V usage is TRBV11-2 and J usage is TRBJ2-1; maybe TRBD1 (6 bases). This CDR3 comprises 14 residues. CDR1 and CDR2 (germline): SGHAT, FQNNGV. V shed 5 bases and J shed 3 bases, with 11 bases lying between them.

This sequence joins TRBV7-9 and TRBJ1-3, with 9 bases matching TRBD1. V gave up 5 bases and J gave up 0 bases; unmatched junction bases: 2. Germline-derived CDR1 and CDR2 are SEHNR and FQNEAQ (reference sequence). This CDR3 has 15 amino acids. The CDR3 sequence: CASSGTGTSGNTIYF. CDR3 nucleotides: TGTGCCAGCAGCGGGACAGGGACCTCTGGAAACACCATATATTTT.